One sample yielded the 15 T cell receptor beta chains listed below, sequenced in a study of PD-1 blockade in classical Hodgkin lymphoma. Only in-frame clones appear in the TCRdb table, and some are missing; sequencing was by immunoSEQ multiplex PCR. The sample carries roughly 27,000 clones, about 72% recorded once. Time point: cycle 4 day 1 (C4D1), after 6 weeks of nivolumab. There was relapse after autologous stem cell transplantation in every patient, and there was variation in brentuximab vedotin exposure. The specimen comprised peripheral blood mononuclear cells (PBMCs), sampled before the fourth cycle of nivolumab. These receptors all come from a human donor with classical Hodgkin lymphoma.

This clone is labeled medium-sized. The rearrangement links TRBV6-1 to TRBJ1-6; D remains unclear. V was cut by 6 bases and J by 8 bases, with 8 bases left in between. The CDR3 runs 12 residues. The germline CDR1 and CDR2 sequences are MNHNS and SASEGT. The CDR3 here is CASRVADSPLHF. The CDR3, as DNA: TGTGCCAGCAGGGTTGCCGATTCACCCCTCCACTTT.

The chain carries TRBV5-1 and TRBJ2-5, with D unresolved. This CDR3 contains 13 residues. The germline V gene has CDR1 SGHRS and CDR2 YFSETQ. Trimming took 1 base from V and 2 from J, leaving 6 bases between them. In DNA, the CDR3 is TGCGCCAGCAGCTTGCCTGGGCAAGAGACCCAGTACTTC. It is translated as CASSLPGQETQYF.

This rearrangement joins TRBV4-2 to TRBJ2-1, with 11 bases aligning to TRBD2. The CDR3 has 16 residues. J gave up 10 bases and V 0 bases, and 8 bases lay outside the gene matches. CDR1 LGHNA and CDR2 YNFKEQ come from the germline V gene. CDR3 bases: TGTGCCAGCAGCCAAGAATCTAGCGGGGGGAAAGGGGAGCAGTTCTTC. Translated: CASSQESSGGKGEQFF.

The genes are TRBV5-6 and TRBJ2-7; 9 nucleotides agree with TRBD1. Per germline, CDR1 SGHDT and CDR2 YYEEEE. The trim removed 4 bases at V and 3 bases at J, leaving 8 bases unmatched. CDR3 size: 15 residues. CDR3 loop: CASSASGQGNYEQYF. In nucleotides, the CDR3 is TGTGCCAGCAGCGCCTCGGGACAGGGTAACTACGAGCAGTACTTC.

This clone has only one observation. The chain combines TRBV6-5 with TRBJ2-2, with 7 bases that match TRBD2. The CDR3 extends over 14 amino acids. Trimming cost V 10 bases and J 4 bases; bases outside gene matches: 9. The germline gives CDR1 MNHEY, CDR2 SVGAGI. CDR3 region: CATLKGGATGELFF. CDR3 coding DNA: TGTGCCACCCTAAAGGGAGGGGCCACCGGGGAGCTGTTTTTT.

The J gene is TRBJ2-2, the V gene TRBV6-1; D may be TRBD2 (6 bases). V was trimmed by 0 bases and J by 3 bases, leaving 11 bases between them. Germline CDR1 MNHNS, CDR2 SASEGT. The CDR3 is 16 residues long. The CDR3 loop reads CASSEAVGTYTGELFF. CDR3 sequence (DNA): TGTGCCAGCAGTGAAGCGGTGGGGACTTACACCGGGGAGCTGTTTTTT.

CDR3 sequence reads: CASSFRLLAPKNTEAFF. CDR3 in DNA: TGTGCCAGTAGTTTTCGACTTTTGGCCCCCAAGAACACTGAAGCTTTCTTT. The rearrangement joins TRBV19 to TRBJ1-1; D is unresolved. The germline V gene has CDR1 LNHDA and CDR2 SQIVND (reference sequence). Trimming stripped 5 bases from V and 1 base from J, with 20 bases between. The CDR3 is 17 residues long.

V gene TRBV28 combines with J gene TRBJ1-2; no definite D call. This CDR3 is built from 15 residues. Looked up from germline, CDR1 is MDHEN and CDR2 is SYDVKM. Trimming stripped 2 bases from V and 3 bases from J, with 13 bases between. The CDR3 nucleotides are TGTGCCAGCAGTTTACTAGTTGGAGGGTACTATGGCTACACCTTC. Amino acids: CASSLLVGGYYGYTF.

The CDR3 DNA reads as TGCGCCAGCAGCCAAGATAACATCGAGGTTCTCGGCACTGAAGCTTTCTTT. Its protein is CASSQDNIEVLGTEAFF. This chain uses TRBV4-3 with TRBJ1-1; D gene unclear. The CDR3 consists of 17 residues. Germline V gene lookup returns CDR1 LGHNA and CDR2 YSLEER. V was trimmed by 0 bases and J by 4 bases, leaving 18 bases between them.

The chain is built from TRBV23-1 and TRBJ1-5; 9 bases match TRBD1. TRBV23-1 is annotated as an ORF whose role is uncertain. J was trimmed by 2 bases and V by 0 bases; bases with no gene match: 2. The CDR3 contains 16 residues. CDR3 nucleotide sequence: TGCGCCAGCAGTCAATCATGGACAGGGGGCAATCAGCCCCAGCATTTT. Translated, it gives CASSQSWTGGNQPQHF.

The V and J genes are TRBV7-2 and TRBJ2-7, with D perhaps matching TRBD2 (6 bases). Germline V lookup: CDR1 SGHTA, CDR2 FQGNSA. CDR3 length: 12 residues. Between the trimmed V and J ends, which lost 7 bases and 4 bases, there was a span of 11 bases. The CDR3 nucleotides read TGTGCCAGCACGCGGGACTCGTACGAGCAGTACTTC. Encoded protein: CASTRDSYEQYF.

V is TRBV6-1 and J is TRBJ2-7, with 7 bases matching TRBD1. With 6 bases clipped from V and 4 bases from J, the junction kept 6 bases outside the gene matches. CDR1 and CDR2 from the germline V gene are MNHNS and SASEGT. The CDR3 has 13 residues. Here the CDR3 DNA reads TGTGCCAGCAGATGGACAGGAATTTACGAGCAGTACTTC. It translates to CASRWTGIYEQYF.

This clone came up once. The rearrangement uses TRBV27 and TRBJ2-7; 11 bases are shared with TRBD2. J was trimmed by 3 bases and V by 5 bases; bases with no gene match: 6. The CDR3 runs to 15 residues. Germline V CDR1 and CDR2: MNHEY, SMNVEV (reference sequence). The CDR3 region is CASSVLAGGVYEQYF. In DNA, the CDR3 is TGTGCCAGCAGTGTCCTAGCGGGGGGCGTCTACGAGCAGTACTTC.

The V call is TRBV7-3, the J call TRBJ2-1; 8 bases are a match to TRBD1. V was pared by 0 bases and J by 4 bases, with 5 bases of the junction left unmatched. CDR1 and CDR2 (germline): SGHTA, FQGTGA. The CDR3 is made up of 16 amino acids. The CDR3 region is CASSLTRDRKYNEQFF. The CDR3 DNA sequence: TGTGCCAGCAGCTTAACCCGGGACAGGAAATACAATGAGCAGTTCTTC.

The genes are TRBV11-2 and TRBJ2-3; possible D gene TRBD2, 6 bases. This CDR3 region has 18 residues. Germline V gives CDR1 SGHAT, CDR2 FQNNGV. Between the trimmed V and J ends, which lost 6 bases and 0 bases, there was a span of 22 bases. CDR3 DNA sequence: TGTGCCAGCAGGGGATTTGATGGGGACTTGGGTAGCACAGATACGCAGTATTTT. The encoded protein is CASRGFDGDLGSTDTQYF.